The 7 T cell receptor beta chains reported below all come from one sample, sequenced in a study of long-term antiretroviral therapy in people with HIV. The assay, immunoSEQ v3.0, was run at survey level. Profiled with immunoSEQ multiplex PCR; TCRdb holds only in-frame clones, not every one. The sample contains 15,000 to 20,000 clones, around four fifths of which appear only once. Sequencing used unsorted PBMCs, obtained at the start of antiretroviral therapy, before treatment. The receptors derive from a woman aged 40 to 50 with HIV.

The rearrangement uses TRBV4-3 and TRBJ2-1, with a tentative D call TRBD2 (6 bases). Germline CDR1 reads LGHNA; CDR2 reads YSLEER. The CDR3 is 16 residues long. Trimming removed 2 bases from V and 5 bases from J, with 16 bases in between. The CDR3 coding sequence is TGCGCCAGCAGCCAACTTGGCGGGACCGCCAACAATGAGCAGTTCTTC. Its translation is CASSQLGGTANNEQFF.

V is TRBV7-2 and J is TRBJ1-1; the D gene is possibly TRBD1 (5 bases). V was pared by 1 base and J by 0 bases, with 12 bases between. Germline CDR1 SGHTA, CDR2 FQGNSA. The CDR3 length is 16 residues. In DNA, the CDR3 is TGTGCCAGCAGCTTAGGGCAGGGTAAAATGAACACTGAAGCTTTCTTT. Amino acid sequence: CASSLGQGKMNTEAFF.

The chain couples TRBV5-4 to TRBJ1-6, with 7 bases matching TRBD1. Germline V gene sequence: CDR1 SGHNT, CDR2 YYREEE (reference sequence). CDR3 size: 14 residues. The V segment lost 5 bases and the J segment 6 bases; nucleotides outside the gene matches: 5. The CDR3 loop reads CASRSGTVNSPLHF. The CDR3 DNA reads as TGTGCCAGCAGAAGCGGGACAGTTAATTCACCCCTCCACTTT.

The chain carries TRBV5-1 and TRBJ2-7; weak D call: TRBD2 (5 bases). V lost 2 bases, J lost 5 bases, and 14 bases lay in between. Germline V gives CDR1 SGHRS, CDR2 YFSETQ. The CDR3 has 14 residues. The CDR3 reads CASSFQEGIHEQYF. DNA for the CDR3: TGCGCCAGCAGCTTTCAAGAGGGTATACACGAGCAGTACTTC.

The chain is built from TRBV27 and TRBJ2-3; D might be TRBD1 (6 bases). CDR1 MNHEY and CDR2 SMNVEV come from the germline V gene (reference sequence). This CDR3 region has 14 residues. With 4 bases removed from V and 3 bases from J, the gap between germline ends came to 11 bases. CDR3 sequence reads: CASSSQGSTDTQYF. For the CDR3, the DNA is TGTGCCAGCAGTTCGCAGGGGAGTACAGATACGCAGTATTTT.

V and J are TRBV7-2 and TRBJ1-2; tentative D call: TRBD1 (6 bases). This CDR3 contains 13 residues. Germline assignment: CDR1 SGHTA and CDR2 FQGNSA. V lost 5 bases and J lost 5, with 12 bases in between. Here the CDR3 DNA reads TGTGCCAGCAGCCCACAGGGCAGGTATGGCTACACCTTC. Its translation is CASSPQGRYGYTF.

This clone turned up a few times. The chain is built from TRBV12-5 and TRBJ2-7; 13 bases match TRBD2. Germline assignment: CDR1 LGHNT and CDR2 FRNRAP. The CDR3 consists of 15 residues. Germline trimming cut 7 bases from V and 1 base from J; bases unmatched to any gene: 4. The CDR3 sequence: CASAQGLAGSYEQYF. The CDR3 region has the DNA TGTGCTAGTGCCCAGGGACTAGCGGGGTCCTACGAGCAGTACTTC.